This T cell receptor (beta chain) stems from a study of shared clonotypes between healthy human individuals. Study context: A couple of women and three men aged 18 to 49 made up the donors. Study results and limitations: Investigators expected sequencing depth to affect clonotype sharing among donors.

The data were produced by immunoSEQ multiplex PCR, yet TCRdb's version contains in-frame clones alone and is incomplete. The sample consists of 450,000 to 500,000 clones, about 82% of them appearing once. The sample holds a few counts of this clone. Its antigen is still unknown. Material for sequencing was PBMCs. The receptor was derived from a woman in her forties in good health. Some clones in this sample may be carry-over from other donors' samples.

The CDR3 DNA reads TGTGCCAGCAGCTTACAGGGGGCTCCCAATCAGCCCCAGCATTTT. This encodes CASSLQGAPNQPQHF. This chain joins TRBV7-6 and TRBJ1-5; 8 positions match TRBD1. Losses at the gene ends were 2 bases for V and 3 bases for J; bases not matched to a gene: 3. Germline CDR1 and CDR2: SGHVS and FNYEAQ. This CDR3 has 15 amino acids.